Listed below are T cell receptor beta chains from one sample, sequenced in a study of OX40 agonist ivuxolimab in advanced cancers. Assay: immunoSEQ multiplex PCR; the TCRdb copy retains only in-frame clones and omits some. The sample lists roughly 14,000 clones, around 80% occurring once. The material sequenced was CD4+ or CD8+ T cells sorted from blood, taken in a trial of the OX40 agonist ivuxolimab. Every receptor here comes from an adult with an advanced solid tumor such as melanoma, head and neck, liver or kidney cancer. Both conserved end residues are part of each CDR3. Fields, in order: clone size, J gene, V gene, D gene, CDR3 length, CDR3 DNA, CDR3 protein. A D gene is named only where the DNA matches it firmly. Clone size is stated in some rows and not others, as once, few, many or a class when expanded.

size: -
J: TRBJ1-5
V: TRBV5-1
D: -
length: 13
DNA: TGCGCCAGCAGCTTCAGTGGGGATCAGCCCCAGCATTTT
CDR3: CASSFSGDQPQHF

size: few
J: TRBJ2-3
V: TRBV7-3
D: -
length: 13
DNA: TGTGCCAGCAGCTCTGTCAACACAGATACGCAGTATTTT
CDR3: CASSSVNTDTQYF

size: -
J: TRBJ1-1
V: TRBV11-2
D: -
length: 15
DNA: TGTGCCAGCAGCTTAGAGACAGAGCCCTACGTTGAAGCTTTCTTT
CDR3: CASSLETEPYVEAFF

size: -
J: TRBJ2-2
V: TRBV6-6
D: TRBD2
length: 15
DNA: TGTGCCAGCAGTTTAACGGGAGGGGCCACCGGGGAGCTGTTTTTT
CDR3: CASSLTGGATGELFF

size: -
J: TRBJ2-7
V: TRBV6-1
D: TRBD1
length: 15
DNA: TGTGCCAGCAGTGAATTCGTAGGGGGCCCATACGAGCAGTACTTC
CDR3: CASSEFVGGPYEQYF

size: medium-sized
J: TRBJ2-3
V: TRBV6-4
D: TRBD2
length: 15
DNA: TGTGCCAGCAGTGCTACTAGCGGGGGAACAGATACGCAGTATTTT
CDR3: CASSATSGGTDTQYF

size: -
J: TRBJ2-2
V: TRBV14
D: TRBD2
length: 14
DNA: TGTGCCAGCTCCTCCGGGGGGGCTTCGGGGGAGCTGTTTTTT
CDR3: CASSSGGASGELFF

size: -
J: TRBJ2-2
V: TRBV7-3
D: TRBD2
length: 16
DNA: TGTGCCAGCAGCTTAACCCCGGGACTAGAAGCCGGGGAGCTGTTTTTT
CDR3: CASSLTPGLEAGELFF

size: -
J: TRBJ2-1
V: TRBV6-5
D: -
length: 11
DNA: TGTGCCAGCAAAGACAGCAATGAGCAGTTCTTC
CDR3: CASKDSNEQFF

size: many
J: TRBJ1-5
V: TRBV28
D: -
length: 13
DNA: TGTGCCAGCAGTTTATGGACAGATCAGCCCCAGCATTTT
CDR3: CASSLWTDQPQHF

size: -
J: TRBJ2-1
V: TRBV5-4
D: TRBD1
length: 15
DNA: TGTGCCAGCAGCTTGGGACAGGGTGCCTACAATGAGCAGTTCTTC
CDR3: CASSLGQGAYNEQFF

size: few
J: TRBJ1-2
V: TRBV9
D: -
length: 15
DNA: TGTGCCAGCAGCCCAGGGAACAGAGCTAACTATGGCTACACCTTC
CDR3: CASSPGNRANYGYTF

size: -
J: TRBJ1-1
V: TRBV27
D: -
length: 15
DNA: TGTGCCAGCAGTTTTAAGAGTCCGCAGTACACTGAAGCTTTCTTT
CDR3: CASSFKSPQYTEAFF

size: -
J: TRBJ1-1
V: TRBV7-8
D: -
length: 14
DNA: TGTGCCAGCAGCCCGTATTCGAGGGGACCTGAAGCTTTCTTT
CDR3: CASSPYSRGPEAFF

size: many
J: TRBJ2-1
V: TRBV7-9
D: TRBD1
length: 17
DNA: TGTGCCAGCAGCTTAGCTTGGGGACAGGCCCCCTCGGATGAGCAGTTCTTC
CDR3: CASSLAWGQAPSDEQFF

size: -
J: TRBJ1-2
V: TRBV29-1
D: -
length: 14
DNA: TGCAGCGTCGACCGCAGGGGTGAGGAGTTTGGCTACACCTTC
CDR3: CSVDRRGEEFGYTF

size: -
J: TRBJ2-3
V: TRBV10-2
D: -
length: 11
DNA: TGCGCCAGCAGTGGAGGTGATACGCAGTATTTT
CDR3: CASSGGDTQYF

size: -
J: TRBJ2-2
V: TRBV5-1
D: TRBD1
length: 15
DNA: TGCGCCAGCAGCTGGGACAGCGCTGCGCCCGGGGAGCTGTTTTTT
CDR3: CASSWDSAAPGELFF

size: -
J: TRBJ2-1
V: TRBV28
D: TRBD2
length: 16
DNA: TGTGCCAGCAGTTTATGGGGCGGGGGATCGCAAAATGAGCAGTTCTTC
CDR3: CASSLWGGGSQNEQFF

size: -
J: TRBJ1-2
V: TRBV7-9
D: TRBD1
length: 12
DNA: TGTGCCAGCAGCCCATCAGGGGGAGGCTACACCTTC
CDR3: CASSPSGGGYTF

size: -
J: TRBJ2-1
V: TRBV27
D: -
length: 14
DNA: TGTGCCAGCAGCAGTAGCGGCTCCTACAATGAGCAGTTCTTC
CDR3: CASSSSGSYNEQFF

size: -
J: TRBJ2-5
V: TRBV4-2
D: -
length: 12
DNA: TGTGCCAGCAGCCAACTCGGGGAGACCCAGTACTTC
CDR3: CASSQLGETQYF

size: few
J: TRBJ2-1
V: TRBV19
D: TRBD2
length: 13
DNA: TGTGCCAGTAGTATTCTAGCGGGAGTGGAGCAGTTCTTC
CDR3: CASSILAGVEQFF

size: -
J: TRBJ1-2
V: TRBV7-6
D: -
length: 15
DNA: TGTGCCAGCAGCTTATTCGCAGGGAGCGACTATGGCTACACCTTC
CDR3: CASSLFAGSDYGYTF

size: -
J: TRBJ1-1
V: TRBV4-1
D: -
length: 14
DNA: TGCGCCAGCAGCCAAGAAGGGGGTCCCACTGAAGCTTTCTTT
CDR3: CASSQEGGPTEAFF

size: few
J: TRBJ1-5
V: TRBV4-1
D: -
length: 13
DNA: TGCGCCAGCAGCCAATGGACCGGCTGGCCCCAGCATTTT
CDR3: CASSQWTGWPQHF

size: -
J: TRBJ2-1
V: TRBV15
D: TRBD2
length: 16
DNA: TGTGCCACCAGCAGGGAGAGCGGGGGGGCGTACAATGAGCAGTTCTTC
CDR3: CATSRESGGAYNEQFF

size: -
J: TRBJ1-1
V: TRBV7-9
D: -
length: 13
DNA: TGTGCCAGCAGCTTAAACCAGCATTTGAGGGCTTTCTTT
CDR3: CASSLNQHLRAFF

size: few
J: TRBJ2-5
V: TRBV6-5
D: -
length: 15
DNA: TGTGCCAGCAGTTACTCGGGCCAGGGTGGTGAGACCCAGTACTTC
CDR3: CASSYSGQGGETQYF

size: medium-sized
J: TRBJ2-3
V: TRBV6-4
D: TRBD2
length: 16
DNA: TGTGCCAGCAGTGACTCGAATAGCGGGGGGGCAGATACGCAGTATTTT
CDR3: CASSDSNSGGADTQYF

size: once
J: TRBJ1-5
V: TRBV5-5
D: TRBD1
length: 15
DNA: TGTGCCAGCAGCAGACAGGGAAATAGCAATCAGCCCCAGCATTTT
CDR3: CASSRQGNSNQPQHF

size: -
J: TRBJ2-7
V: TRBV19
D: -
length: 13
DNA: TGTGCCAGTAGTATAGTTGAGGGATACGAGCAGTACTTC
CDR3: CASSIVEGYEQYF

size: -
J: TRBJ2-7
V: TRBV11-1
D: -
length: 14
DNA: TGTGCCAGCAGCTTAGAGGGGGGGACCTACGAGCAGTACTTC
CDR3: CASSLEGGTYEQYF

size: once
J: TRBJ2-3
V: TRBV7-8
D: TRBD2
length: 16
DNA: TGTGCCAGCAGCTTACTAGCGGGGGCCCTCACAGATACGCAGTATTTT
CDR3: CASSLLAGALTDTQYF

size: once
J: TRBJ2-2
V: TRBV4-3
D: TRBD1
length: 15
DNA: TGCGCCAGCAGCCACTGGGACAGGGAGTCCGGGGAGCTGTTTTTT
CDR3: CASSHWDRESGELFF

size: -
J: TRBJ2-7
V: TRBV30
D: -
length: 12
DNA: TGTGCCTGGAGAGGGGTGGGTTACGAGCAGTACTTC
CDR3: CAWRGVGYEQYF

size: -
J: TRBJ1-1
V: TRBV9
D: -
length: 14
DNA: TGTGCCAGCACTCCCGGGACAATGAACACTGAAGCTTTCTTT
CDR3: CASTPGTMNTEAFF

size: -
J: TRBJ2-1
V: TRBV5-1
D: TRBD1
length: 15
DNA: TGCGCCAGCAGCTTCCGAGGGACAGTGGGGAATGAGCAGTTCTTC
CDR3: CASSFRGTVGNEQFF

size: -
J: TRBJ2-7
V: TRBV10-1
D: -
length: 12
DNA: TGCGCCAGCAGTGCGGGGTCCTACGAGCAGTACTTC
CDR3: CASSAGSYEQYF